This T cell receptor (beta chain) was found in a study of cytomegalovirus exposure and HLA in healthy donors. Study summary: Earlier, some 180 million T cells were analyzed, and 95 million to 140 million unique TCR beta sequences were found among them.

About this clone: Its antigen is not identified.

Use of 60 Vbeta and 13 Jbeta primers characterized the PCR. The data were produced by immunoSEQ multiplex PCR, yet TCRdb's version contains in-frame clones alone and is incomplete. Here the sample spans over 150,000 clones, roughly 80% being singletons. The CDR3 is 16 residues long. Unmatched junction bases numbered 4, after V lost 1 base and J lost 1 base. CDR1 LNHDA and CDR2 SQIVND come from the germline V gene (reference sequence). The study's findings and limits: Immune exposure information available was restricted to CMV serostatus. Segments of the TCR beta V type were, in most cases, productive about 87% or about 30% of the time in an earlier analysis.

The TCR was taken from a man in his forties or fifties in good health and CMV-seropositive. V usage is TRBV19 and J usage is TRBJ2-1; 7 positions match TRBD2. The sample comprised PBMCs. CDR3 DNA sequence: TGTGCCAGTAGTATAGGGGGCGGGAGTTCCTACAATGAGCAGTTCTTC. Amino acid sequence: CASSIGGGSSYNEQFF. The full variable domain, with the rest looked up from reference TRBV19 and TRBJ2-1, is DGGITQSPKYLFRKEGQNVTLSCEQNLNHDAMYWYRQDPGQGLRLIYYSQIVNDFQKGDIAEGYSVSREKKESFPLTVTSAQKNPTAFYLCASSIGGGSSYNEQFFGPGTRLTVL.